The present entry profiles one T cell receptor beta chain with its context. What it binds is unknown. The data were produced by immunoSEQ multiplex PCR, yet TCRdb's version contains in-frame clones alone and is incomplete. The sample comprises around 80,000 clones, about 88% of which are singletons, and roughly 0.7% rests with the top ten. The data are from a study of OX40 agonist ivuxolimab in advanced cancers. Study-wide context: As their treatment, patients were administered ivuxolimab, an agonistic anti-OX40 (CD134) antibody. Ivuxolimab, which patients received intravenously every 2 weeks, was dosed at 0.01 to 10 mg/kg. General study points: CD8+ T cells showed, on average, more clonal expansion than CD4+ cells.

This CDR3 comprises 15 residues. The V and J ends lost 7 bases and 0 bases, in that order; junction bases with no gene match: 7. Per germline, CDR1 MNHEY and CDR2 SVGAGI. Sequenced here: CD4+ or CD8+ T cells sorted from blood, sampled in a trial of the OX40 agonist ivuxolimab. The chain links TRBV6-5 to TRBJ1-2; 8 bases map to TRBD1. The origin of this receptor is an adult with an advanced solid tumor such as melanoma, head and neck, liver or kidney cancer. CDR3: CASTGQGRANYGYTF. The DNA for the CDR3 is TGTGCCAGCACCGGACAGGGACGAGCTAACTATGGCTACACCTTC.